A selection of T cell receptor beta chains follows, all from one sample in a study of OX40 agonist ivuxolimab in advanced cancers. Profiling relied on immunoSEQ multiplex PCR, and the TCRdb table lists in-frame clones only, not all of them. The sample has about 47,000 clones, roughly nine tenths seen once. Material: CD4+ or CD8+ T cells sorted from blood, obtained in a trial of the OX40 agonist ivuxolimab. These TCRs come from an adult with an advanced solid tumor such as melanoma, head and neck, liver or kidney cancer. Both conserved end residues are part of each CDR3. The D gene is left open where the match is weak. Clone sizes are given selectively: once, few, many, or a class where the clone is expanded.

>TRBJ1-2|TRBV15|-|TRBD1
CATSRDGDSSDGYTF
TGTGCCACCAGCAGAGATGGGGACAGTTCAGATGGCTACACCTTC
>TRBJ1-2|TRBV5-1|-|-
CASSSEDRGVDGYTF
TGCGCCAGCAGCTCCGAGGACCGGGGGGTAGATGGCTACACCTTC
>TRBJ2-3|TRBV25-1|-|TRBD1
CASSESTGVGTDTQYF
TGTGCCAGCAGTGAATCTACAGGGGTCGGTACAGATACGCAGTATTTT
>TRBJ1-5|TRBV6-1|-|-
CASSPARGGQPQHF
TGTGCCAGCAGCCCCGCCAGGGGAGGTCAGCCCCAGCATTTT
>TRBJ2-2|TRBV6-4|-|-
CASSHRQTSTGELFF
TGTGCCAGCAGCCATAGACAGACGAGCACCGGGGAGCTGTTTTTT
>TRBJ2-3|TRBV2|-|-
CASSENRRVDTQYF
TGTGCCAGCAGTGAAAACAGGAGAGTGGATACGCAGTATTTT
>TRBJ1-3|TRBV2|-|-
CASRDTEGAGNTIYF
TGTGCCAGCAGAGACACGGAGGGGGCTGGAAACACCATATATTTT
>TRBJ2-3|TRBV7-6|-|-
CASSLNGGTDTQYF
TGTGCCAGCAGCTTAAATGGGGGCACAGATACGCAGTATTTT
>TRBJ1-2|TRBV4-2|-|TRBD1
CASSALGQGLEYGYTF
TGTGCCAGCAGCGCCCTGGGACAGGGCCTTGAATATGGCTACACCTTC
>TRBJ1-1|TRBV5-8|-|-
CASLQGRPFLNTEAFF
TGTGCCAGCCTGCAAGGACGCCCCTTCCTGAACACTGAAGCTTTCTTT
>TRBJ1-2|TRBV5-5|-|TRBD1
CASSLGLGQGYGYTF
TGTGCCAGCAGCTTGGGGCTGGGACAGGGGTATGGCTACACCTTC
>TRBJ1-5|TRBV4-3|-|-
CASSQDRFSNQPQHF
TGCGCCAGCAGCCAAGACCGGTTTAGCAATCAGCCCCAGCATTTT
>TRBJ2-7|TRBV4-1|few|TRBD2
CASSPLAGEQYF
TGCGCCAGCAGCCCCCTAGCGGGCGAGCAGTACTTC
>TRBJ2-7|TRBV19|-|-
CASSISGSYEQYF
TGTGCCAGTAGTATATCTGGCAGCTACGAGCAGTACTTC
>TRBJ1-5|TRBV7-9|-|TRBD1
CASSHTGEGNQPQHF
TGTGCCAGCAGCCACACAGGGGAGGGCAATCAGCCCCAGCATTTT
>TRBJ1-5|TRBV27|-|-
CASSLSGHSSNQPQHF
TGTGCCAGCAGTTTATCGGGACACAGTAGCAATCAGCCCCAGCATTTT
>TRBJ1-6|TRBV4-1|-|-
CASSQGGPSYNSPLHF
TGCGCCAGCAGCCAGGGCGGGCCGTCCTATAATTCACCCCTCCACTTT
>TRBJ2-7|TRBV19|-|TRBD2
CASSIDREGGSEQYF
TGTGCCAGTAGTATAGATCGGGAAGGCGGGAGCGAGCAGTACTTC
>TRBJ1-1|TRBV7-6|few|-
CASSPEGRTEAFF
TGTGCCAGCAGCCCTGAAGGGAGGACTGAAGCTTTCTTT
>TRBJ2-2|TRBV4-1|-|-
CASSQERTDTGELFF
TGCGCCAGCAGCCAAGAGAGGACAGACACCGGGGAGCTGTTTTTT
>TRBJ2-5|TRBV6-5|-|TRBD2
CASSYSGGRVAQYF
TGTGCCAGCAGTTATAGTGGGGGGAGGGTGGCCCAGTACTTC
>TRBJ1-5|TRBV30|-|-
CAWASEGNQPQHF
TGTGCCTGGGCCTCAGAGGGCAATCAGCCCCAGCATTTT
>TRBJ2-7|TRBV7-9|hyperexpanded|-
CASSLEWSEQYF
TGTGCCAGCAGCTTGGAGTGGTCCGAGCAGTACTTC
>TRBJ1-2|TRBV6-5|once|-
CASSYSAPGDGYTF
TGTGCCAGCAGTTACTCGGCCCCGGGGGATGGCTACACCTTC
>TRBJ1-1|TRBV4-1|few|-
CASSQGQDWNTEAFF
TGCGCCAGCAGCCAAGGACAGGATTGGAACACTGAAGCTTTCTTT
>TRBJ1-5|TRBV23-1|-|-
CASSQSSQPQHF
TGCGCCAGCAGTCAATCGTCTCAGCCCCAGCATTTT
>TRBJ2-1|TRBV7-6|-|TRBD1
CASSPGGQGGYNEQFF
TGTGCCAGCAGTCCAGGAGGACAGGGGGGTTACAATGAGCAGTTCTTC
>TRBJ1-3|TRBV11-2|-|-
CASSLRGSQISGNTIYF
TGTGCCAGCAGCTTAAGGGGCAGTCAAATCTCTGGAAACACCATATATTTT
>TRBJ2-5|TRBV7-6|-|TRBD2
CASSSPRVAGGRETQYF
TGTGCCAGCAGCTCCCCAAGGGTTGCGGGGGGGCGAGAGACCCAGTACTTC
>TRBJ1-2|TRBV5-1|large|-
CASSQKPQGFNYGYTF
TGCGCCAGCAGCCAAAAACCCCAGGGCTTTAACTATGGCTACACCTTC
>TRBJ2-7|TRBV5-4|once|-
CASSAGQMKDNEQYF
TGTGCCAGCAGCGCGGGACAAATGAAAGATAACGAGCAGTACTTC
>TRBJ2-5|TRBV5-1|-|-
CASSFSPAKTQYF
TGCGCCAGCAGCTTTTCACCGGCAAAGACCCAGTACTTC
>TRBJ1-1|TRBV13|few|-
CASSLEGETEAFF
TGTGCCAGCAGCTTAGAGGGGGAGACTGAAGCTTTCTTT
>TRBJ1-3|TRBV7-8|-|-
CASSLYGGEDTIYF
TGTGCCAGCAGCTTATATGGGGGCGAAGACACCATATATTTT
>TRBJ1-5|TRBV6-6|-|-
CASSTNQPQHF
TGTGCCAGCAGCACCAACCAGCCCCAGCATTTT
>TRBJ2-3|TRBV7-9|-|-
CASRHPPLSGPRTDTQYF
TGTGCCAGCCGCCACCCCCCTCTCAGTGGGCCCCGCACAGATACGCAGTATTTT
>TRBJ2-1|TRBV5-1|-|-
CASSSYPFGDSYNEQFF
TGCGCCAGCAGCTCCTACCCGTTTGGGGACTCCTACAATGAGCAGTTCTTC
>TRBJ1-5|TRBV6-1|-|-
CASSSSSNQPQHF
TGTGCCAGCAGTTCCAGTAGCAATCAGCCCCAGCATTTT
>TRBJ1-6|TRBV4-1|-|-
CASSQEEGSYNSPLHF
TGCGCCAGCAGCCAAGAGGAAGGATCCTATAATTCACCCCTCCACTTT
>TRBJ1-2|TRBV19|-|TRBD1
CASSRAGGAGYGYTF
TGTGCCAGTAGTCGAGCAGGGGGCGCGGGCTATGGCTACACCTTC
>TRBJ2-3|TRBV29-1|few|-
CSVDLSPDTQYF
TGCAGCGTGGATCTGAGCCCCGATACGCAGTATTTT
>TRBJ1-4|TRBV4-1|-|-
CASSPVKVEKLFF
TGCGCCAGCAGCCCGGTGAAGGTCGAAAAACTGTTTTTT
>TRBJ2-3|TRBV4-3|-|-
CASSQEAWGGTQYF
TGCGCCAGCAGCCAAGAGGCGTGGGGTGGTACGCAGTATTTT